These T cell receptor beta chains were read from a single sample in a study of identical twins. TCRdb re-derived calls from the 5' RACE reads in MiXCR, one entry per CDR3 protein. The profile shows hundreds of thousands of distinct CDR3 sequences, about 7% of them singletons. These same records also appear under a second study, on yellow fever vaccine responses in identical twins.

Sequenced: memory (CD45RO+) T cells sorted from blood. Receptors originate from a woman between 18 and 29 years old in good health. The CDR3 runs from the conserved cysteine through the conserved F or W. The order of the fields is D gene, V gene, clone size, J gene, CDR3 protein, CDR3 DNA. The D gene is left open where the match is weak. Size tells how often a clone was seen (once, few, many) or the class of an expanded clone, and some rows leave it out.

NA	TRBV5-1	NA	TRBJ2-1	CASSLQASRDNEQFF	TGCGCCAGCAGCTTGCAGGCCTCCAGAGACAATGAGCAGTTCTTC
NA	TRBV4-1	NA	TRBJ1-1	CASSHVGSGTEAFF	TGCGCCAGCAGCCATGTGGGGTCGGGAACTGAAGCTTTCTTT
NA	TRBV21-1	NA	TRBJ2-7	CASSKVDGSWREQYF	TGTGCCAGCAGCAAAGTGGACGGGAGTTGGCGCGAGCAGTACTTC
NA	TRBV15	few	TRBJ2-1	CATGGGKGSYNEQFF	TGTGCCACGGGAGGCGGAAAAGGATCCTACAATGAGCAGTTCTTC
NA	TRBV3-1	few	TRBJ2-1	CASSQEVAAPNEQFF	TGTGCCAGCAGCCAAGAAGTGGCGGCACCCAATGAGCAGTTCTTC
TRBD2	TRBV9	few	TRBJ2-3	CASSNRLAGSTDTQYF	TGTGCCAGCAGCAACCGACTAGCGGGAAGCACAGATACGCAGTATTTT
NA	TRBV3-1	NA	TRBJ2-7	CASSRETGSYEQYF	TGTGCCAGCAGCCGCGAGACTGGTTCCTACGAGCAGTACTTC
TRBD2	TRBV3-1	many	TRBJ2-1	CASSLTSGRALNEQFF	TGTGCCAGCAGCTTAACTAGCGGGAGGGCCTTAAATGAGCAGTTCTTC
NA	TRBV11-2	NA	TRBJ2-5	CASSHTGRGETQYF	TGTGCCAGCAGCCACACAGGTCGAGGGGAGACCCAGTACTTC
TRBD2	TRBV3-1	NA	TRBJ2-7	CASSRGLAGVEQYF	TGTGCCAGCAGCCGGGGACTAGCGGGAGTCGAGCAGTACTTC
NA	TRBV29-1	many	TRBJ2-1	CSVEELRVYNEQFF	TGCAGCGTTGAAGAATTACGGGTTTACAATGAGCAGTTCTTC
TRBD2	TRBV20-1	NA	TRBJ2-3	CSAPKSRTRATDTQYF	TGCAGTGCTCCCAAAAGTCGGACTAGGGCCACGGATACGCAGTATTTT
NA	TRBV5-1	NA	TRBJ2-1	CASSLAGPRGPYNEQFF	TGCGCCAGCAGCTTGGCCGGGCCCCGGGGGCCCTACAATGAGCAGTTCTTC
TRBD1	TRBV11-2	many	TRBJ1-1	CASSSGQGVITEAFF	TGTGCCAGCAGCTCCGGACAGGGGGTGATCACTGAAGCTTTCTTT
TRBD1	TRBV7-9	many	TRBJ1-2	CASSLGGGRHYGYTF	TGTGCCAGCAGCTTAGGAGGGGGCAGGCACTATGGCTACACCTTC
NA	TRBV10-3	many	TRBJ2-2	CAISGQMNTGELFF	TGTGCCATCAGTGGACAGATGAACACCGGGGAGCTGTTTTTT
NA	TRBV3-1	many	TRBJ1-5	CASSQDSGNQPQHF	TGTGCCAGCAGCCAAGATTCGGGCAATCAGCCCCAGCATTTT
TRBD2	TRBV4-2	few	TRBJ2-1	CASSQGWEGYNEQFF	TGTGCCAGCAGCCAAGGGTGGGAGGGGTACAATGAGCAGTTCTTC
NA	TRBV5-5	NA	TRBJ2-3	CASSLGVVDTQYF	TGCGCCAGCAGCTTGGGCGTTGTGGATACGCAGTATTTT
TRBD1	TRBV5-1	few	TRBJ2-1	CASSNDRGFGNEQFF	TGCGCCAGCAGCAACGACAGGGGCTTTGGCAATGAGCAGTTCTTC
NA	TRBV7-2	many	TRBJ1-5	CASSPMSRGGNQPQHF	TGTGCCAGCAGCCCGATGTCTCGGGGAGGCAATCAGCCCCAGCATTTT
NA	TRBV6-1	few	TRBJ1-1	CASSPTGTRMTEAFF	TGTGCCAGCAGTCCGACCGGGACGCGGATGACTGAAGCTTTCTTT
NA	TRBV3-1	many	TRBJ2-7	CASSRGLRETYEQYF	TGTGCCAGCAGCCGGGGACTCCGAGAGACCTACGAGCAGTACTTC
NA	TRBV2	many	TRBJ1-1	CASSEAGATEAFF	TGTGCCAGCAGTGAAGCGGGGGCCACTGAAGCTTTCTTT
NA	TRBV2	many	TRBJ1-2	CASTQRSGHGYTF	TGTGCCAGCACCCAAAGGTCCGGGCATGGCTACACCTTC
TRBD1	TRBV5-1	few	TRBJ1-4	CASSLTGVTNEKLFF	TGCGCCAGCAGCTTGACAGGGGTTACTAATGAAAAACTGTTTTTT
NA	TRBV28	many	TRBJ2-1	CASSLPPGSSYNEQFF	TGTGCCAGCAGTTTACCCCCTGGTAGTTCCTACAATGAGCAGTTCTTC
NA	TRBV20-1	NA	TRBJ2-1	CSAREGRSVSYNEQFF	TGCAGTGCTAGAGAGGGGAGATCGGTCTCCTACAATGAGCAGTTCTTC
NA	TRBV12-3/TRBV12-4	NA	TRBJ2-1	CASTKSSVYEQFF	TGTGCCAGCACCAAGTCCTCCGTCTATGAGCAGTTCTTC
TRBD2	TRBV20-1	NA	TRBJ2-3	CCARDIVAGLTDTQYF	TGCTGTGCTAGAGATATAGTAGCGGGCCTCACAGATACGCAGTATTTT
NA	TRBV6-5	NA	TRBJ2-5	CASSYPGAGETQYF	TGTGCCAGCAGTTACCCAGGGGCGGGAGAGACCCAGTACTTC
TRBD1	TRBV7-7	many	TRBJ2-2	CASSPGQGATGELFF	TGTGCCAGCAGCCCGGGACAGGGGGCGACCGGGGAGCTGTTTTTT
NA	TRBV6-1	few	TRBJ1-6	CASSGQTYPSSYNSPLHF	TGTGCCAGCAGCGGACAGACTTATCCCAGCTCCTATAATTCACCCCTCCACTTT
NA	TRBV9	few	TRBJ1-6	CASSVEEGMDSPLHF	TGTGCCAGCAGCGTAGAGGAGGGTATGGATTCACCCCTCCACTTT
NA	TRBV2	many	TRBJ2-1	CASTLTRNEQFF	TGTGCCAGCACCCTGACTAGGAATGAGCAGTTCTTC
TRBD1	TRBV7-9	few	TRBJ1-1	CASSPGTGDGEAFF	TGTGCCAGCAGCCCAGGGACAGGGGACGGTGAAGCTTTCTTT
TRBD1	TRBV6-5	NA	TRBJ2-4	CASSSGTGASSSIQYF	TGTGCCAGCAGTTCAGGGACAGGGGCCAGCAGCAGCATTCAGTACTTC
TRBD1	TRBV24-1	few	TRBJ2-7	CATSGTGGPYEQYF	TGTGCCACCAGTGGGACAGGGGGCCCTTACGAGCAGTACTTC
NA	TRBV28	NA	TRBJ1-5	CASRGVTGFQPQHF	TGTGCCAGCAGGGGGGTTACGGGGTTCCAGCCCCAGCATTTT
NA	TRBV12-3/TRBV12-4	many	TRBJ2-3	CASSFSPTSWVTDTQYF	TGTGCCAGCAGTTTTAGCCCTACTAGCTGGGTCACAGATACGCAGTATTTT
NA	TRBV5-1	many	TRBJ2-7	CASSEDGGILSYEQYF	TGCGCCAGCAGCGAGGACGGGGGAATACTTTCCTACGAGCAGTACTTC
NA	TRBV6-1	NA	TRBJ2-1	CASRPGWGGDNEQFF	TGTGCCAGCAGGCCGGGGTGGGGTGGGGACAATGAGCAGTTCTTC
NA	TRBV28	many	TRBJ1-6	CASSLRLPNSPLHF	TGTGCCAGCAGCCTCAGGCTCCCCAATTCACCCCTCCACTTT
NA	TRBV28	few	TRBJ2-1	CASSQLGLFNEQFF	TGTGCCAGCAGCCAACTGGGGTTATTCAATGAGCAGTTCTTC
NA	TRBV6-5	few	TRBJ2-3	CASSYNRGNTDTQYF	TGTGCCAGCAGTTACAACCGGGGAAACACAGATACGCAGTATTTT